This T cell receptor (beta chain) was recorded in a study of high-grade serous ovarian cancer treatment subgroups. On the study more broadly: Samples averaged 14,192 reads and several thousand unique TCR beta rearrangements. The study's findings and limits: Only CDR3 was analyzed; CDR1 and CDR2 were not. Different patients shared almost no repertoire; same-patient tumors shared about 0.11 to 0.85. Higher neoantigen levels went with greater TCR clonal relatedness.

As for this clone: Its antigen is not identified.

V lost 5 bases and J lost 2, with 4 bases in between. The CDR3 totals 11 residues. CDR1 and CDR2 (germline): SEHNR, FQNEAQ (reference sequence). Libraries were prepared by immunoSEQ multiplex PCR; TCRdb keeps only in-frame clonotypes and omits some of them. The data show about 5,900 clones, more than 70% seen once. The tumor samples were collected prior to definitive surgery or chemotherapy. The receptor's source is a human donor with high-grade serous ovarian cancer. The chain uses TRBV7-9 and TRBJ2-7; no clear D gene. Specimen: tumor tissue. CDR3 bases: TGTGCCAGCAGCCGGACCTACGAGCAGTACTTC. Its translation: CASSRTYEQYF.